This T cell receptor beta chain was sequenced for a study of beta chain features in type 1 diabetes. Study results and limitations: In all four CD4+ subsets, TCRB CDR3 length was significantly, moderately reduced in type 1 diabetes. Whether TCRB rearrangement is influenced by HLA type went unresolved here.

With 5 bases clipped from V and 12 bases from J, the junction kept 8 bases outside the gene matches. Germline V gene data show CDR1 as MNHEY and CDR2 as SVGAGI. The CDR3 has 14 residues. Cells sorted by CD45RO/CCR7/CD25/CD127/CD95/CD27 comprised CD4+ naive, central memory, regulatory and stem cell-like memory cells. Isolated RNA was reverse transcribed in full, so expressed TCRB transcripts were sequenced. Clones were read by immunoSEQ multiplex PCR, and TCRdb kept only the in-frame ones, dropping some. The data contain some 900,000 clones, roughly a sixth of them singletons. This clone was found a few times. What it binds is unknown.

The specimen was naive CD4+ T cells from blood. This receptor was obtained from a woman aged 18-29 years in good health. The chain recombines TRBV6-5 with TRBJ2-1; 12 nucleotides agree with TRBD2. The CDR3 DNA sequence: TGTGCCAGCAGTCCAGGACTAGCGGGATTATCGCAGTTCTTC. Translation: CASSPGLAGLSQFF.